This T cell receptor (beta chain) is from a study of regulatory T cells in long-lasting Graves disease. About the study: The study enrolled newly diagnosed Graves' patients on antithyroid drugs under 3 months. Study results and caveats: Persistent disease samples used TRBV28, TRBJ1-2 and TRBJ2-5 preferentially.

For TCR beta, libraries came from iRepertoire HTBI primers and Arm-PCR of CDR3 regions. TCRdb ran MiXCR on the multiplex PCR reads and lists one entry per CDR3 protein. The sample yields hundreds of thousands of distinct CDR3 sequences, roughly 14% seen once. This clonotype was recorded many times. What it binds is not known. Specified time point: newly diagnosed GD, antithyroid drugs for less than 3 months. There was RNA extracted from PBMCs, and the TCR library was made from it. Patients met American Thyroid Association criteria for Graves' disease. With EDTA tubes as the receptacles, about 9 milliliters of peripheral blood were drawn. V was shortened by 1 base and J by 0 bases, with 10 bases between the two germline ends. CDR3 length equals 15 residues. Germline lookup yields CDR1 LGHDT and CDR2 YNNKEL (reference sequence). These data are also associated with another study on T cells in Graves' hyperthyroidism and ophthalmopathy.

This chain uses TRBV3-1 with TRBJ2-7, with D maybe TRBD2 (5 bases). The source of this sequence is a man in his thirties or forties with Graves disease. The sequencing used peripheral blood mononuclear cells (PBMCs), collected at new diagnosis, from a patient treated with antithyroid drugs. The CDR3 bases are TGTGCCAGCAGCCAAGCCCCGGAGGACTCCTACGAGCAGTACTTC. It is translated as CASSQAPEDSYEQYF.